This TCR beta chain was captured by sequencing in a study of human T cells and chemical hapten exposure. TCRdb reprocessed the RACE reads via MiXCR and lists one record per CDR3 protein. This sample carries hundreds of thousands of distinct CDR3 sequences, roughly 6.3% of them seen once, and the ten largest clones take approximately 5.4%. The CDR3 covers 15 residues. Looked up from germline, CDR1 is DFQATT and CDR2 is SNEGSKA (reference sequence). V dropped 5 bases and J dropped 0; count of bases not matched to a gene: 6. Documented time point: patch test 2, 6 weeks after DPC sensitization. Treatment defined: therapeutic diphenylcyclopropenone sensitization with weekly scalp DPC.

The J gene is TRBJ2-3, the V gene TRBV20-1; 9 bases line up with TRBD2. The sequence derives from a woman aged 18-30 years with alopecia areata. Some clones in this sample may be carry-over from other donors' samples. The sequencing here drew on whole blood, taken in connection with sensitization to the hapten diphenylcyclopropenone (DPC). For the CDR3, the DNA is TGCAGTGCTCGGAGCGGGGGGCTTAGCACAGATACGCAGTATTTT. Residues: CSARSGGLSTDTQYF.